The rows below give T cell receptor beta chains drawn from one sample of a study of CD8+ T cells in alopecia areata. Sequencing was performed with immunoSEQ multiplex PCR; in TCRdb, only in-frame clones are kept and a portion is missing. The data show approximately 89,000 clones, roughly 50% seen once. Sequencing was done on a sample of NKG2D-high CD8+ T cells sorted from blood. The receptors were gathered from a human donor with alopecia areata. Each CDR3 is given with its conserved first and last residue. D genes are given only for firm matches. Not every row has a clone size; where given, it reads once, few, many or a size class.

NA	TRBV5-4	TRBJ1-2	NA	CASSTQLDSLEEGYTF	TGTGCCAGCAGCACCCAGTTGGACAGCCTTGAAGAAGGCTACACCTTC
NA	TRBV28	TRBJ2-5	TRBD1	CASSSPVRQGAAQYF	TGTGCCAGCAGTTCCCCCGTCAGACAGGGGGCGGCCCAGTACTTC
NA	TRBV7-2	TRBJ2-3	TRBD2	CASSLVWVAGAFDTQYF	TGTGCCAGCAGCTTAGTATGGGTAGCGGGGGCCTTTGATACGCAGTATTTT
NA	TRBV4-1	TRBJ2-3	NA	CASSQGRDSTDTQYF	TGCGCCAGCAGCCAAGGCCGGGACAGCACAGATACGCAGTATTTT
NA	TRBV29-1	TRBJ1-1	NA	CSVDGGPRVGAFF	TGCAGCGTTGACGGCGGACCCAGGGTGGGAGCTTTCTTT
NA	TRBV7-9	TRBJ2-7	TRBD2	CASSFTSGVHEQYF	TGTGCCAGCAGCTTCACTAGCGGGGTCCACGAGCAGTACTTC
NA	TRBV29-1	TRBJ2-3	TRBD1	CSVEGTGWADTQYF	TGCAGCGTTGAGGGGACAGGGTGGGCAGATACGCAGTATTTT
NA	TRBV5-1	TRBJ1-2	NA	CASSWGINYGYTF	TGCGCCAGCAGCTGGGGGATTAACTATGGCTACACCTTC
few	TRBV19	TRBJ2-2	NA	CASTLTGELFF	TGTGCCAGTACCCTCACCGGGGAGCTGTTTTTT
NA	TRBV5-1	TRBJ2-3	NA	CASRPPLGDTQYF	TGCGCCAGCAGACCTCCTCTGGGGGATACGCAGTATTTT
NA	TRBV29-1	TRBJ1-2	TRBD1	CSVNGQGIGGYTF	TGCAGCGTTAACGGACAGGGTATCGGCGGCTACACCTTC
NA	TRBV5-6	TRBJ1-2	TRBD1	CASRATGTGNGYTF	TGTGCCAGCAGGGCTACCGGGACAGGCAATGGCTACACCTTC
NA	TRBV27	TRBJ2-5	TRBD2	CASSSTGTSKQETQYF	TGTGCCAGCAGTTCCACCGGGACTAGCAAACAAGAGACCCAGTACTTC
few	TRBV29-1	TRBJ2-5	NA	CSVRLETQYF	TGCAGCGTCCGTTTAGAGACCCAGTACTTC
few	TRBV23-1	TRBJ2-7	NA	CASSQSCDEQYF	TGCGCCAGCAGTCAATCTTGCGACGAGCAGTACTTC
NA	TRBV13	TRBJ2-5	TRBD2	CASSPGLAGYQETQYF	TGTGCCAGCAGCCCGGGACTAGCGGGGTACCAAGAGACCCAGTACTTC
NA	TRBV30	TRBJ1-5	NA	CAWSGGQLNQPQHF	TGTGCCTGGAGTGGTGGGCAGCTTAATCAGCCCCAGCATTTT
NA	TRBV15	TRBJ2-1	TRBD2	CATSSLIAGAGEQFF	TGTGCCACCAGCTCTCTGATAGCGGGAGCTGGGGAGCAGTTCTTC
NA	TRBV29-1	TRBJ2-3	NA	CSVEAYGTQYF	TGCAGCGTTGAAGCTTACGGTACGCAGTATTTT
NA	TRBV27	TRBJ2-3	NA	CASSPRNTDTQYF	TGTGCCAGCAGTCCCAGGAACACAGATACGCAGTATTTT
NA	TRBV27	TRBJ2-5	NA	CASSFNGLEQYF	TGTGCCAGCAGTTTCAACGGCTTAGAGCAGTACTTC
NA	TRBV7-2	TRBJ1-4	NA	CASSYGGGSEKLFF	TGTGCCAGCAGCTATGGGGGCGGGTCGGAAAAACTGTTTTTT
once	TRBV6-5	TRBJ2-1	NA	CASSYFPQDNEQFF	TGTGCCAGCAGTTACTTCCCCCAAGACAATGAGCAGTTCTTC
few	TRBV10-3	TRBJ2-3	NA	CAISPDLGDTQYF	TGTGCCATCAGTCCCGACCTGGGGGATACGCAGTATTTT
NA	TRBV13	TRBJ2-5	NA	CASSLGGQRETQYF	TGTGCCAGCAGCTTAGGAGGACAGAGAGAGACCCAGTACTTC
NA	TRBV7-8	TRBJ1-5	NA	CASSLGPNQPQHF	TGTGCCAGCAGCTTGGGACCCAATCAGCCCCAGCATTTT
NA	TRBV28	TRBJ2-5	NA	CASTLREQGVKTQYF	TGTGCCAGCACCCTACGGGAACAGGGTGTGAAGACCCAGTACTTC
NA	TRBV6-5	TRBJ2-2	NA	CASSYGAMPGELFF	TGTGCCAGCAGTTACGGGGCCATGCCCGGGGAGCTGTTTTTT
few	TRBV4-1	TRBJ2-7	TRBD2	CASSQGEFGTTFRQYF	TGCGCCAGCAGCCAAGGTGAATTTGGGACTACCTTCCGGCAGTACTTC
NA	TRBV7-9	TRBJ1-5	TRBD1	CASSPWTGGNQPQHF	TGTGCCAGCAGCCCATGGACAGGGGGTAATCAGCCCCAGCATTTT
once	TRBV14	TRBJ2-5	TRBD2	CASSQEAGWETQYF	TGTGCCAGCAGCCAAGAAGCGGGATGGGAGACCCAGTACTTC
NA	TRBV29-1	TRBJ2-2	TRBD2	CSVVIRSLAGDGELFF	TGCAGCGTTGTTATTCGGTCGCTAGCGGGTGACGGGGAGCTGTTTTTT
few	TRBV10-3	TRBJ2-7	NA	CAISESRTANYEQYF	TGTGCCATCAGTGAGTCGAGGACAGCAAACTACGAGCAGTACTTC
NA	TRBV5-6	TRBJ2-1	NA	CASSPDTYNEQFF	TGTGCCAGCAGCCCCGACACCTACAATGAGCAGTTCTTC
NA	TRBV9	TRBJ1-2	NA	CASSGGSNYGYTF	TGTGCCAGCAGCGGGGGCAGTAACTATGGCTACACCTTC
NA	TRBV5-1	TRBJ2-3	NA	CASSWVGGAGDTQYF	TGCGCCAGCAGCTGGGTGGGAGGCGCCGGCGATACGCAGTATTTT
NA	TRBV27	TRBJ1-5	NA	CASSSSGSGYSNQPQHF	TGTGCCAGCAGTTCCTCAGGGTCGGGTTATAGCAATCAGCCCCAGCATTTT
NA	TRBV6-5	TRBJ2-1	NA	CASSYSSGRNNEQFF	TGTGCCAGCAGTTACTCGTCGGGGCGCAACAATGAGCAGTTCTTC
NA	TRBV6-5	TRBJ1-1	NA	CASSYSMDNTEAFF	TGTGCCAGCAGTTACTCGATGGACAATACTGAAGCTTTCTTT
NA	TRBV29-1	TRBJ2-5	NA	CSAFYVLQETQYF	TGCAGCGCCTTCTACGTCCTCCAAGAGACCCAGTACTTC
NA	TRBV30	TRBJ1-4	NA	CAWSSGEEAEKLFF	TGTGCCTGGAGTTCCGGGGAAGAGGCTGAAAAACTGTTTTTT
NA	TRBV11-2	TRBJ1-3	NA	CASSLTGEGNTIYF	TGTGCCAGCAGCTTGACAGGAGAAGGAAACACCATATATTTT
once	TRBV6-5	TRBJ2-1	TRBD2	CASRSTSGSSDEQFF	TGTGCCAGCAGGTCAACTAGCGGGAGTTCGGATGAGCAGTTCTTC
NA	TRBV5-4	TRBJ2-5	NA	CASSPQGGETQYF	TGTGCCAGCAGCCCACAGGGAGGGGAGACCCAGTACTTC
NA	TRBV7-9	TRBJ2-2	TRBD2	CASSPTPGTSGTGELFF	TGTGCCAGCAGCCCCACCCCAGGGACTAGCGGGACCGGGGAGCTGTTTTTT
NA	TRBV29-1	TRBJ2-7	TRBD1	CSVMTGEGYEQYF	TGCAGCGTTATGACAGGGGAAGGATACGAGCAGTACTTC
few	TRBV28	TRBJ2-7	TRBD1	CASSNFGTEYEQYF	TGTGCCAGCAGCAATTTCGGGACAGAGTACGAGCAGTACTTC
NA	TRBV6-1	TRBJ2-7	NA	CASSASYEQYF	TGTGCCAGCAGTGCTTCCTACGAGCAGTACTTC
NA	TRBV13	TRBJ2-1	NA	CASSSIDEQFF	TGTGCCAGCAGCAGCATTGATGAGCAGTTCTTC
once	TRBV7-3	TRBJ1-1	TRBD1	CASSANFGTDEAFF	TGTGCCAGCAGCGCCAACTTCGGGACAGATGAAGCTTTCTTT